Presented here are 8 T cell receptor beta chains from one specimen sequenced in a study of glioma-infiltrating T cells. Amplification of TCR alpha and beta CDR3 regions from RNA used iRepertoire nested multiplex PCR. MiXCR, run by TCRdb on the multiplex PCR reads, gives a single entry per CDR3 protein. The sample carries around 190,000 distinct CDR3 sequences, over 25% recorded once. Material: glioma tissue, nonneoplastic brain tissue, or PBMCs (not recorded which). These receptors were collected from a human donor with low-grade glioma or glioblastoma, undergoing nonglioma brain surgery, or in good health (not recorded which).

The chain employs TRBV5-1 and TRBJ2-1, with D unresolved. Germline V CDR1 and CDR2: SGHRS, YFSETQ. The CDR3 covers 15 residues. V gave up 5 bases and J gave up 3 bases, with 15 bases separating them. This chain's CDR3 is CASRPLRTVYNEQFF. The CDR3 DNA follows: TGCGCCAGCAGACCCCTACGAACGGTCTACAATGAGCAGTTCTTC. The full variable domain, its missing parts supplied by reference TRBV5-1 and TRBJ2-1, is KAGVTQTPRYLIKTRGQQVTLSCSPISGHRSVSWYQQTPGQGLQFLFEYFSETQRNKGNFPGRFSGRQFSNSRSEMNVSTLELGDSALYLCASRPLRTVYNEQFFGPGTRLTVL.

In this sample, this clonotype turned up many times. The V and J genes are TRBV20-1 and TRBJ1-5; TRBD1 is a possible D gene (5 bases). Trimming pared 5 bases from V and 5 bases from J, leaving 10 bases between. This CDR3 has 12 amino acids. The V gene's germline CDR1 is DFQATT and CDR2 SNEGSKA (reference sequence). CDR3 region: CSAEGQYQPQHF. In DNA, the CDR3 is TGCAGTGCTGAGGGGCAATATCAGCCCCAGCATTTT.

On this clonotype: Since a much larger clone is just one base distant, this may be a read error. V gene TRBV5-8 combines with J gene TRBJ1-1, with 9 positions matching TRBD1. After removal of 6 bases from V and 1 base from J, the junction contained 10 bases not matched to a gene. This CDR3 comprises 16 residues. CDR1 and CDR2 from the germline V gene are SGHTS and YDEGEE. In nucleotides, the CDR3 is TGTGCCAGCATCTACTGGGACAGGGCCGAGAACACTGAAGCTTTCTTT. This translates into CASIYWDRAENTEAFF.

This clonotype was picked up a small number of times. The chain uses TRBV29-1 and TRBJ1-1; TRBD1 matches 11 bases. Germline CDR1 is SQVTM and CDR2 is ANQGSEA. The junction had 10 bases not matched to a gene; V was cut back by 7 bases and J by 0 bases. The CDR3 contains 16 residues. CDR3 nucleotide sequence: TGCAGCGCCAAGGGGACAGGGGGGAGTTTGAACACTGAAGCTTTCTTT. Translation gives CSAKGTGGSLNTEAFF.

The J gene is TRBJ2-3, the V gene TRBV7-2, with D maybe TRBD2 (7 bases). CDR3 length equals 17 residues. Germline CDR1 SGHTA, CDR2 FQGNSA. Deletions cut 1 base from V and 4 bases from J, with 18 bases between. For the CDR3, the DNA is TGTGCCAGCAGCTTAGTTGAGGGGGAGGGCCAACCAGATACGCAGTATTTT. Protein: CASSLVEGEGQPDTQYF.

This clonotype was recorded at least ten times. The genes are TRBV7-2 and TRBJ2-1; 7 bases agree with TRBD2. The J segment lost 5 bases and the V segment lost 1 base, leaving 11 bases of the junction unmatched. The germline CDR1 and CDR2 sequences are SGHTA and FQGNSA. The CDR3 is 17 residues long. The CDR3 spells CASSLGPVSSGNNEQFF. CDR3 nucleotides: TGTGCCAGCAGCTTAGGCCCTGTCTCCAGCGGGAACAATGAGCAGTTCTTC.

The chain recombines TRBV19 with TRBJ1-5; the D gene is possibly TRBD1 (6 bases). Trimming stripped 1 base from V and 10 bases from J, with 20 bases between. The CDR3 is made up of 16 amino acids. CDR1 LNHDA and CDR2 SQIVND come from the germline V gene (reference sequence). DNA of the CDR3: TGTGCCAGTAGTATAGGGATCCACAGGGTAAGGCATCCCCAGCATTTT. Amino acids: CASSIGIHRVRHPQHF.

The genes are TRBV12-3 or TRBV12-4 and TRBJ1-1; 8 bases are shared with TRBD1. J lost 5 bases, V lost 2 bases, and 13 bases had no gene match. This CDR3 region has 17 residues. CDR3 sequence (DNA): TGTGCCAGCAGTTTAACCCTGGGACAGGTGGTAAGGACTGAAGCTTTCTTT. The encoded protein is CASSLTLGQVVRTEAFF.